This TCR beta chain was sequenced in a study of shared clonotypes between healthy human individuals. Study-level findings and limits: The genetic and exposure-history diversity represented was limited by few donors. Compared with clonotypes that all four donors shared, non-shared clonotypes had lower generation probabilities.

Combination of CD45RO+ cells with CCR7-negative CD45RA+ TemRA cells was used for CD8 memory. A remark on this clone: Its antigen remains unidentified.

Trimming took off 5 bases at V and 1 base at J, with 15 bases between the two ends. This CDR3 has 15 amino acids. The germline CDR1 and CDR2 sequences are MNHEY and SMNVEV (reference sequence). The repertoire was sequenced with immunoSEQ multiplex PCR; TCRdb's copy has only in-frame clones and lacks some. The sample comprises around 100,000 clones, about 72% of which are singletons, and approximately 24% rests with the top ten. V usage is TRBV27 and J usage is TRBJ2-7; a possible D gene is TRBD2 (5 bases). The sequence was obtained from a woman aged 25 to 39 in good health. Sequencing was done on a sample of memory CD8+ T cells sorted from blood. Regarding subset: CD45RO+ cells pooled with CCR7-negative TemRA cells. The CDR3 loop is CASSPAATNSYEQYF. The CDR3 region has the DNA TGTGCCAGCAGTCCGGCGGCGACTAATTCCTACGAGCAGTACTTC.